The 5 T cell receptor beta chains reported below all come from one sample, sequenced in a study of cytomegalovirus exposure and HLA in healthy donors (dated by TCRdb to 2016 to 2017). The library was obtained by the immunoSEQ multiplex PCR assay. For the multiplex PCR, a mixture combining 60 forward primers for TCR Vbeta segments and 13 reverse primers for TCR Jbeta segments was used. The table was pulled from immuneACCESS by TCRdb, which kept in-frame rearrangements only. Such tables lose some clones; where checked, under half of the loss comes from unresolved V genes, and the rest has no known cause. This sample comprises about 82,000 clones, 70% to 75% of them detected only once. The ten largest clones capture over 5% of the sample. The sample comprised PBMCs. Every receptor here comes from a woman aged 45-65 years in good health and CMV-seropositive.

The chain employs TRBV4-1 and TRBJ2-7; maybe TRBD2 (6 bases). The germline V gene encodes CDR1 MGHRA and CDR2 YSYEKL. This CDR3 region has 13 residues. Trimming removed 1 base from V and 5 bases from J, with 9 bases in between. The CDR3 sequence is CASSQAGDDEQYF. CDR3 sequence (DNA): TGCGCCAGCAGCCAAGCGGGAGACGACGAGCAGTACTTC.

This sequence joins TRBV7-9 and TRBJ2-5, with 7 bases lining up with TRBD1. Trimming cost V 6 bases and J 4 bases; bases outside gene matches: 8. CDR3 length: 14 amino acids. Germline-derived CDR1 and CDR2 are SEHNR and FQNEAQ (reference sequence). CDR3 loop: CASRATGVGETQYF. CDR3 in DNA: TGTGCCAGCAGAGCTACAGGGGTGGGAGAGACCCAGTACTTC.

The CDR3 spells CASSSLGGWGNEQFF. The CDR3 DNA is TGTGCCAGCAGCTCCCTCGGGGGTTGGGGCAATGAGCAGTTCTTC. This sequence joins TRBV11-2 and TRBJ2-1, with a tentative D call TRBD2 (6 bases). This CDR3 is 15 amino acids long. With 4 bases removed from V and 6 bases from J, the gap between germline ends came to 16 bases. Germline V lookup: CDR1 SGHAT, CDR2 FQNNGV.

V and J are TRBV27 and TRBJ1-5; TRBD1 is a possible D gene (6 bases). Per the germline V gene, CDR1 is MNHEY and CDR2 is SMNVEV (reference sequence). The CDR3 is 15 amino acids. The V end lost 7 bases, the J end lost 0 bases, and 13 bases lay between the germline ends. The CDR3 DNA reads TGTGCCAGCAAACCGGGACAATATAGCAATCAGCCCCAGCATTTT. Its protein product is CASKPGQYSNQPQHF.

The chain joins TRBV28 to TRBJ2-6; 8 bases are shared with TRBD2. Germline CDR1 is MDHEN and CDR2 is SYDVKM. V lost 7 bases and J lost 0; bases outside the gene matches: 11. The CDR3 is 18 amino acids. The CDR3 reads CASIREGGALSGANVLTF. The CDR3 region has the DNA TGTGCCAGCATCCGGGAGGGGGGGGCACTCTCTGGGGCCAACGTCCTGACTTTC.